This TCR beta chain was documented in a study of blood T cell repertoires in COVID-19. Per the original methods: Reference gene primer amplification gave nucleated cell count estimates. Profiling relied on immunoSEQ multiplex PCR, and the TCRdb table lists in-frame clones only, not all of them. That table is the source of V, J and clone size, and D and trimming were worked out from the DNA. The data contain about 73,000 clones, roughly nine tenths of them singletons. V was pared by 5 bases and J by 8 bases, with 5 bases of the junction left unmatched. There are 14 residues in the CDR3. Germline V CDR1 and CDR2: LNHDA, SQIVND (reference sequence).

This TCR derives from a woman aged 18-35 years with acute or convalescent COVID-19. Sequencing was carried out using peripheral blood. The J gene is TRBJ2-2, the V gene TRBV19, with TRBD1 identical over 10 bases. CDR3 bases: TGTGCCAGTAGTCCGGGACAGGGGATAGGGGAGCTGTTTTTT. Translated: CASSPGQGIGELFF.